The clone carrying this T cell receptor beta chain was recorded a few times. Investigators reverse transcribed all isolated RNA, so they sequenced expressed TCRB transcripts. Sequencing was performed with immunoSEQ multiplex PCR; in TCRdb, only in-frame clones are kept and a portion is missing. The table lists about 900,000 clones, around a sixth of them singletons. V gave up 3 bases and J gave up 9 bases; unmatched junction bases: 3. Germline lookup yields CDR1 DFQATT and CDR2 SNEGSKA (reference sequence). This CDR3 contains 11 residues. The sample originates from a study of beta chain features in type 1 diabetes.

V and J are TRBV20-1 and TRBJ2-3; 7 bases align to TRBD2. The specimen was naive CD4+ T cells from blood. This clonotype was sampled from a woman aged 18-29 years in good health. Here the CDR3 reads CSASGRETQYF. The CDR3 DNA reads TGCAGTGCTAGTGGGCGGGAGACGCAGTATTTT.